These T cell receptor beta chains were read from a single sample in a study of siplizumab effects on memory and regulatory T cells. Profiling relied on immunoSEQ multiplex PCR, and the TCRdb table lists in-frame clones only, not all of them. The table records fewer than 120,000 clones, 80% to 95% of them present only once. Sequenced: CD4+ T cells sorted from blood. The receptors originated from a human donor in good health. Both conserved end residues are part of each CDR3. Fields, in order: clone size, D gene, V gene, J gene, CDR3 DNA, CDR3 protein. D genes are given only for firm matches. Clone size is not always given. Where it is, it says once, few, many or a class for expanded clones.

clone_size: .; d_call: .; v_call: TRBV6-1; j_call: TRBJ2-1; cdr3_nt: TGTGCCAGCAGTGAGGAGGGACGGGGCAGGGGGATCTACAATGAGCAGTTCTTC; cdr3_aa: CASSEEGRGRGIYNEQFF
clone_size: .; d_call: .; v_call: TRBV6-5; j_call: TRBJ1-1; cdr3_nt: TGTGCCAGCAGTTTTAATTTCATGAACACTGAAGCTTTCTTT; cdr3_aa: CASSFNFMNTEAFF
clone_size: .; d_call: .; v_call: TRBV7-9; j_call: TRBJ1-5; cdr3_nt: TGTGCCAGCAGCTTCAACAGCAATCAGCCCCAGCATTTT; cdr3_aa: CASSFNSNQPQHF
clone_size: .; d_call: TRBD2; v_call: TRBV4-1; j_call: TRBJ2-7; cdr3_nt: TGCGCCAGCAGCCAACCGACTAGCGGGAGCAGCGAGCAGTACTTC; cdr3_aa: CASSQPTSGSSEQYF
clone_size: .; d_call: .; v_call: TRBV5-1; j_call: TRBJ2-3; cdr3_nt: TGCGCCAGCAGCTACGCACAGGGAAGGGCAGATACGCAGTATTTT; cdr3_aa: CASSYAQGRADTQYF
clone_size: .; d_call: TRBD1; v_call: TRBV18; j_call: TRBJ1-5; cdr3_nt: TGTGCCAGCTCACCAGGGGACAGGGGGAATCAGCCCCAGCATTTT; cdr3_aa: CASSPGDRGNQPQHF
clone_size: few; d_call: .; v_call: TRBV6-6; j_call: TRBJ1-1; cdr3_nt: TGTGCCAGCAGTTACGGTCAGGGACTGAACACTGAAGCTTTCTTT; cdr3_aa: CASSYGQGLNTEAFF
clone_size: .; d_call: .; v_call: TRBV18; j_call: TRBJ2-3; cdr3_nt: TGTGCCAGCCCCATTCTCGGGATCACAGATACGCAGTATTTT; cdr3_aa: CASPILGITDTQYF
clone_size: .; d_call: TRBD2; v_call: TRBV27; j_call: TRBJ2-7; cdr3_nt: TGTGCCAGCAGTTTATTATCGGGACATAGCGGGGTCGACGAGCAGTACTTC; cdr3_aa: CASSLLSGHSGVDEQYF
clone_size: .; d_call: .; v_call: TRBV5-4; j_call: TRBJ2-5; cdr3_nt: TGTGCCAGCAACGCCCCCGGGCGTGCGACCCAGTACTTC; cdr3_aa: CASNAPGRATQYF
clone_size: .; d_call: .; v_call: TRBV19; j_call: TRBJ1-2; cdr3_nt: TGTGCCAGTAGTCCCGACAGTTATGGCTACACCTTC; cdr3_aa: CASSPDSYGYTF
clone_size: .; d_call: .; v_call: TRBV9; j_call: TRBJ2-1; cdr3_nt: TGTGCCAGCAGCGTAGGGTCGAGCTCCTACAATGAGCAGTTCTTC; cdr3_aa: CASSVGSSSYNEQFF
clone_size: .; d_call: TRBD1; v_call: TRBV10-3; j_call: TRBJ2-2; cdr3_nt: TGTGCCATCAGTTCGGGACAGGGTCGCGACGGGGAGCTGTTTTTT; cdr3_aa: CAISSGQGRDGELFF
clone_size: .; d_call: TRBD1; v_call: TRBV19; j_call: TRBJ1-2; cdr3_nt: TGTGCCAGTGGATTCCGGGACAGGGTCTATGGCTACACCTTC; cdr3_aa: CASGFRDRVYGYTF
clone_size: once; d_call: .; v_call: TRBV6-1; j_call: TRBJ2-5; cdr3_nt: TGTGCCAGCAGTGGAGAGGGGACGGCGGTGTGGGAAGAGACCCAGTACTTC; cdr3_aa: CASSGEGTAVWEETQYF
clone_size: .; d_call: .; v_call: TRBV18; j_call: TRBJ2-4; cdr3_nt: TGTGCCAGCTCACCAGGAGGAGAAAACATTCAGTACTTC; cdr3_aa: CASSPGGENIQYF
clone_size: .; d_call: .; v_call: TRBV2; j_call: TRBJ2-7; cdr3_nt: TGTGCCAGCAGTGGTGCAGGGGGGTCCTACGAGCAGTACTTC; cdr3_aa: CASSGAGGSYEQYF
clone_size: few; d_call: .; v_call: TRBV6-5; j_call: TRBJ2-7; cdr3_nt: TGTGCCAGCAGTTACTCGGGGTTACGGTCTGACGAGCAGTACTTC; cdr3_aa: CASSYSGLRSDEQYF
clone_size: .; d_call: .; v_call: TRBV12-5; j_call: TRBJ2-1; cdr3_nt: TGTGCTAGTGGTTTGGGTGTCCCGTTAGTATACAATGAGCAGTTCTTC; cdr3_aa: CASGLGVPLVYNEQFF
clone_size: .; d_call: TRBD1; v_call: TRBV5-1; j_call: TRBJ2-2; cdr3_nt: TGCGCCAGCAGGGTACCGGGACAGATTAACACCGGGGAGCTGTTTTTT; cdr3_aa: CASRVPGQINTGELFF
clone_size: once; d_call: TRBD2; v_call: TRBV5-4; j_call: TRBJ2-1; cdr3_nt: TGTGCCGGTTCGAGCGGGGGAGTGGTTTACAATGAGCAGTTCTTC; cdr3_aa: CAGSSGGVVYNEQFF
clone_size: few; d_call: .; v_call: TRBV30; j_call: TRBJ2-1; cdr3_nt: TGTGCCTGGAGTGTCGGGCCCCCCGGGAATGAGCAGTTCTTC; cdr3_aa: CAWSVGPPGNEQFF
clone_size: .; d_call: .; v_call: TRBV9; j_call: TRBJ1-1; cdr3_nt: TGTGCCAGCAGCCCGAGCGGGCGGGGTGGCACTGAAGCTTTCTTT; cdr3_aa: CASSPSGRGGTEAFF
clone_size: .; d_call: .; v_call: TRBV18; j_call: TRBJ1-4; cdr3_nt: TGTGCCAGCTCACTAAACAGGGCCCCGAATGAAAAACTGTTTTTT; cdr3_aa: CASSLNRAPNEKLFF
clone_size: .; d_call: .; v_call: TRBV6-1; j_call: TRBJ1-1; cdr3_nt: TGTGCCAGCAGTGAGGCAGGGGTCGACACTGAAGCTTTCTTT; cdr3_aa: CASSEAGVDTEAFF
clone_size: .; d_call: .; v_call: TRBV7-2; j_call: TRBJ1-3; cdr3_nt: TGTGCCAGCAGCTTAGGGGGATCTGGAAACACCATATATTTT; cdr3_aa: CASSLGGSGNTIYF
clone_size: once; d_call: .; v_call: TRBV15; j_call: TRBJ2-3; cdr3_nt: TGTGCCACCAGTAGTGGGGTTAGCACAGATACGCAGTATTTT; cdr3_aa: CATSSGVSTDTQYF
clone_size: .; d_call: .; v_call: TRBV2; j_call: TRBJ2-1; cdr3_nt: TGTGCCAGCAGTCCTACCGGACTATCCAATGAGCAGTTCTTC; cdr3_aa: CASSPTGLSNEQFF
clone_size: .; d_call: .; v_call: TRBV5-1; j_call: TRBJ1-4; cdr3_nt: TGCGCCAGCAGCGTCACCCAGGGGTACGGGGGAAAACTGTTTTTT; cdr3_aa: CASSVTQGYGGKLFF
clone_size: .; d_call: TRBD1; v_call: TRBV6-5; j_call: TRBJ1-2; cdr3_nt: TGTGCCAGCACCCTAAATGGGAGGGGGCCTGGCTACACCTTC; cdr3_aa: CASTLNGRGPGYTF
clone_size: .; d_call: .; v_call: TRBV2; j_call: TRBJ2-5; cdr3_nt: TGTGCCAGCAGGTCCGCCGGAGGGGATGGGAAAGAGACCCAGTACTTC; cdr3_aa: CASRSAGGDGKETQYF
clone_size: .; d_call: .; v_call: TRBV5-4; j_call: TRBJ2-5; cdr3_nt: TGTGCCAGCAGCCTACAGCTATCCCAAGAGACCCAGTACTTC; cdr3_aa: CASSLQLSQETQYF
clone_size: .; d_call: .; v_call: TRBV7-8; j_call: TRBJ1-1; cdr3_nt: TGTGCCAGCAGCCCACCCCCAGGGCATGCCACTGAAGCTTTCTTT; cdr3_aa: CASSPPPGHATEAFF
clone_size: .; d_call: .; v_call: TRBV19; j_call: TRBJ2-7; cdr3_nt: TGTGCCAGTAGTCAAGGGGGGTCCTCCTACGAGCAGTACTTC; cdr3_aa: CASSQGGSSYEQYF
clone_size: .; d_call: .; v_call: TRBV27; j_call: TRBJ2-2; cdr3_nt: TGTGCCAGCAGTTTAGGCAGGGCGAACACCGGGGAGCTGTTTTTT; cdr3_aa: CASSLGRANTGELFF
clone_size: .; d_call: .; v_call: TRBV5-1; j_call: TRBJ2-5; cdr3_nt: TGCGCCAGCAGCCCGGATAGGGCGGAGACCCAGTACTTC; cdr3_aa: CASSPDRAETQYF
clone_size: .; d_call: .; v_call: TRBV11-2; j_call: TRBJ1-2; cdr3_nt: TGTGCCAGCAGCTCCCCCCGTTTCGGTGGCTACACCTTC; cdr3_aa: CASSSPRFGGYTF
clone_size: few; d_call: TRBD2; v_call: TRBV7-3; j_call: TRBJ2-3; cdr3_nt: TGTGCCAGCAGCTCTAGCGGGACAGCAACAGATACGCAGTATTTT; cdr3_aa: CASSSSGTATDTQYF
clone_size: .; d_call: .; v_call: TRBV19; j_call: TRBJ2-6; cdr3_nt: TGTGCCAGTAGTTATCCAGCCTCTGGGGCCAACGTCCTGACTTTC; cdr3_aa: CASSYPASGANVLTF
clone_size: .; d_call: .; v_call: TRBV5-1; j_call: TRBJ1-1; cdr3_nt: TGCGCCAGCAGCTCCCCGTTGGAGGGAATCCGCACTGAAGCTTTCTTT; cdr3_aa: CASSSPLEGIRTEAFF
clone_size: .; d_call: .; v_call: TRBV9; j_call: TRBJ1-1; cdr3_nt: TGTGCCAGCAGCGTAGTTCCGGGCGGCACTGAAGCTTTCTTT; cdr3_aa: CASSVVPGGTEAFF
clone_size: .; d_call: TRBD1; v_call: TRBV7-2; j_call: TRBJ1-2; cdr3_nt: TGTGCCAGCAGCGCCCCCGGGACAGGGGCCACTTATGGCTACACCTTC; cdr3_aa: CASSAPGTGATYGYTF
clone_size: .; d_call: .; v_call: TRBV11-2; j_call: TRBJ1-2; cdr3_nt: TGTGCCAGCAGCTTAGTTGGACTCCCCGGGGGCTACACCTTC; cdr3_aa: CASSLVGLPGGYTF
clone_size: .; d_call: TRBD1; v_call: TRBV30; j_call: TRBJ1-3; cdr3_nt: TGTGCCTGGAGTCTCACAGGGGGTGCGGGAAACACCATATATTTT; cdr3_aa: CAWSLTGGAGNTIYF
clone_size: .; d_call: .; v_call: TRBV11-3; j_call: TRBJ2-4; cdr3_nt: TGTGCCAGCAGCACGGACAGTCGGGGCATTCAGTACTTC; cdr3_aa: CASSTDSRGIQYF
clone_size: .; d_call: TRBD1; v_call: TRBV7-2; j_call: TRBJ2-5; cdr3_nt: TGTGCCAGCAGCTACACGAACAGGGGGACAAATATCGATCAAGAGACCCAGTACTTC; cdr3_aa: CASSYTNRGTNIDQETQYF
clone_size: .; d_call: .; v_call: TRBV15; j_call: TRBJ2-1; cdr3_nt: TGTGCCACCAGCAGAGCCAGGGACTCCTACAATGAGCAGTTCTTC; cdr3_aa: CATSRARDSYNEQFF
clone_size: once; d_call: .; v_call: TRBV7-9; j_call: TRBJ2-1; cdr3_nt: TGTGCCAGCAGCTTAACGGGAGAGCGCAATGAGCAGTTCTTC; cdr3_aa: CASSLTGERNEQFF
clone_size: .; d_call: .; v_call: TRBV7-3; j_call: TRBJ2-1; cdr3_nt: TGTGCCAGCAGCCCTAGCTCCTACAATGAGCAGTTCTTC; cdr3_aa: CASSPSSYNEQFF
clone_size: .; d_call: .; v_call: TRBV7-9; j_call: TRBJ1-1; cdr3_nt: TGTGCCAGCAGCCCGAAGGTCAGGTTGAACACTGAAGCTTTCTTT; cdr3_aa: CASSPKVRLNTEAFF
clone_size: .; d_call: .; v_call: TRBV27; j_call: TRBJ1-2; cdr3_nt: TGTGCCAGCAGTTTTCGGGAAGGGGATGGCTACACCTTC; cdr3_aa: CASSFREGDGYTF
clone_size: once; d_call: TRBD2; v_call: TRBV11-2; j_call: TRBJ2-3; cdr3_nt: TGTGCCAGCAGCCTCGGACTAGCGGGGGTGGCAGATACGCAGTATTTT; cdr3_aa: CASSLGLAGVADTQYF
clone_size: .; d_call: TRBD1; v_call: TRBV7-9; j_call: TRBJ1-5; cdr3_nt: TGTGCCAGCAGCGCGGACAGGGGAGGCAATCAGCCCCAGCATTTT; cdr3_aa: CASSADRGGNQPQHF
clone_size: .; d_call: .; v_call: TRBV6-1; j_call: TRBJ2-7; cdr3_nt: TGTGCCAGCAGTGAAATCGGGCGGGCCCCCTACGAGCAGTACTTC; cdr3_aa: CASSEIGRAPYEQYF
clone_size: once; d_call: .; v_call: TRBV18; j_call: TRBJ2-5; cdr3_nt: TGTGCCAGCTCACCCCAGGTGAAGGCCGGAGAGACCCAGTACTTC; cdr3_aa: CASSPQVKAGETQYF